This T cell receptor beta chain comes out of a study of T-cell reconstitution after alpha-beta-depleted transplantation in children (dated by TCRdb to the mid-2010s). About the full investigation: T-cell immune reconstitution after TCRalphabeta/CD19-depleted allogeneic hematopoietic cell transplantation in children was quantitatively tracked in the study by means of TCR repertoire profiling.

Ten or more counts support this clonotype. Its antigen target is currently unknown. Base qualities are not at hand, and no much larger clone is one base apart. Here is what the overall study found, with its caveats: Hyperexpanded clone frequencies declined over subsequent months; after one year, T-cell counts and TCRbeta diversity were mostly attributed to newly produced T cells. In some patients, the high TCRbeta diversity seen at day 60 was put down to recipient T cells and intrathymic progenitors that had survived conditioning. About two months after transplant, the apparently early recovery of alphabetaT-cell counts reportedly depended on just several hundred clones that had expanded rapidly and came from non-depleted graft cells.

Measured from the cysteine to the phenylalanine, the CDR3 is 14 residues long. This entry keeps only the CDR3 DNA: 42 bases, framed from base 1. V was cut back by 4 bases and J by 1 base, leaving a gap of 10 bases between them. CDR1 is given as SGDLS and CDR2 as YYNGEE, both from the germline V gene. Library generation was performed with PCR. TCRdb shows the sequencer as Illumina HiSeq 2500. TCR libraries were prepared with molecular barcoding, using unique molecular identifiers to normalize TCRbeta repertoire quantification. The public reads were quality trimmed at Q25 with fastp and then assembled into clones with MiXCR by TCRdb, keeping productive beta chains. A single entry per CDR3 protein holds the most common genes and DNA from its merged rows. Within this sample are hundreds of thousands of distinct CDR3 sequences, with approximately 11% of them counted one time only. 28% of the sample is held by the ten biggest clonotypes.

The treatment or condition label of this sample denotes: allogeneic hematopoietic cell transplantation with graft depleted of TCRalphabeta T cells and CD19 B cells. The children who served as transplant recipients had been given grafts of TCRalphabeta/CD19-depleted allogeneic hematopoietic cells. Sample: PBMCs, taken before TCRalphabeta/CD19-depleted stem cell transplant. The TCR comes from a child under two years old with acute myeloid leukemia, due to receive a stem cell transplant. This chain joins TRBV9 to TRBJ2-3, with no D gene named confidently. The CDR3 protein: CASSRAGRTDTQYF. The DNA sequence reads TGTGCCAGCAGCCGCGCCGGCCGCACAGATACGCAGTATTTT.